This T cell receptor beta chain is from a study of Graves' ophthalmopathy and Graves' hyperthyroidism. General study points: Blood shared most expanded thyroid clonotypes above 0.001 frequency.

Trimming stripped 8 bases from V and 8 bases from J, with 18 bases between. The CDR3 length is 13 residues. Amplifying from RNA transcripts, the study obtained TCR beta CDR3 regions. HTBI-primed first-round RT-PCR preceded second-round multiplex PCR. TCRdb analysed the multiplex PCR reads with MiXCR anew, one entry per CDR3 protein. The table includes roughly 500,000 distinct CDR3 sequences, about an eighth detected once. Donors with ophthalmopathy: moderate-to-severe activity, CAS ≥3, NOSPECS ≥4, duration under 3 months. Additional autoimmune diseases, uncontrolled infections, pregnancy or lactation disqualified patients. The source of the PBMCs was around 9 ml of fresh peripheral blood. At least ten counts were recorded for this clonotype. Its antigen is as yet unknown.

The source material was blood. The clonotype was recovered from a woman aged 25 to 45 with Graves' ophthalmopathy. The rearrangement links TRBV12-3 or TRBV12-4 to TRBJ1-2, with a possible D match to TRBD1 (6 bases). CDR3 sequence: CASGYSTGSGYTF. The CDR3 region has the DNA TGTGCCAGCGGGTACTCGACAGGTAGCGGCTACACCTTC.